This T cell receptor (beta chain) was sequenced in a study of T cells in Graves' hyperthyroidism and ophthalmopathy. On the study more broadly: At initial diagnosis, before any treatment had begun, peripheral blood was obtained.

With 6 bases clipped from V and 4 bases from J, the junction kept 7 bases outside the gene matches. The CDR3 runs 14 residues. Germline V gene lookup returns CDR1 ENHRY and CDR2 SYGVKD. Amplification targeted TCR beta CDR3 regions from RNA transcripts. A first-round RT-PCR of the TCR CDR3 used the HTBI primer set. A single record per CDR3 protein comes from TCRdb applying MiXCR to the multiplex PCR reads. The sample has around 280,000 distinct CDR3 sequences; 12% to 15% are singletons. General study results and limits: Blood shared most expanded thyroid clonotypes above 0.001.

Pregnant or lactating patients were excluded, as were those with uncontrolled infection or other autoimmune disease. This sample holds PBMCs from 10 ml fresh peripheral blood. At least ten counts were recorded for this clonotype. Its antigen remains unidentified. The sequence derives from a woman in her forties with Graves' hyperthyroidism. Sequenced sample: blood. The gene calls are TRBV10-3 and TRBJ1-2, with TRBD1 matching 8 bases. This chain's CDR3 is CAISPGQGSYGYTF. The CDR3 DNA follows: TGTGCCATCAGCCCCGGACAGGGATCCTATGGCTACACCTTC.